This T cell receptor beta chain was observed in a study of shared clonotypes between healthy human individuals (dated by TCRdb to the early 2020s). For the study in its entirety: Three men and a couple of women, aged 18 to 49 years, made up the cohort. Per donor, three plates each were used for CD4 naive and CD4 memory, two for CD8 naive, and one for CD8 memory. The study deeply sequenced blood TCR repertoires of about 5 healthy adults to estimate repertoire size and the extent of clonotype sharing between individuals. To increase sequencing depth and limit assay-specific biases, TCR repertoire library preparation and sequencing were carried out by different laboratories using diverse techniques. Each donor's leukapheresis produced roughly between roughly 0.9 and 9 billion PBMCs.

Germline trimming: 2 bases from V, 2 bases from J; junction bases outside gene matches: 10. Via the germline V gene, CDR1 is MDHEN and CDR2 SYDVKM. The CDR3 contains 17 residues, cysteine and phenylalanine counted. Only CDR3 DNA remains: 51 bases, in frame from the first base. Using the deep immunoSEQ assay, TCR CDR3 regions were amplified from genomic DNA by multiplex PCR. Genomic DNA extracted from each cell subset was distributed evenly over all wells of several immunoSEQ 96-well plates, and each plate served as one replicate. For sorted subsets, about 200 ng genomic DNA, equal to approximately 30,000 T cell genomes, was loaded into each replicate PCR. Purified libraries were quantified with a Qubit 3.0 fluorometer, sized on a Bioanalyzer 2100, and re-quantified with the KAPA Library Quantification kit. A separate single-read 150-cycle Illumina NextSeq 550 flow cell was used to sequence each immunoSEQ 96-well plate. In the source study's methods: Because the immunoSEQ output included only junctional sequences and no quality scores, the filtering could not be the same as the filtering used for full-length reads. Sequences were annotated with PyIR, a Python wrapper for IgBLAST v1.9, using IMGT germline references to assign V/J genes and CDR3. Any read was removed if the V/J assignment was weak (E-value above 1e-6), the CDR3 was missing, or the read contained stop codons, out-of-frame junctions, or ambiguous translated residues. A V3J clonotype was defined by an identical inferred V gene, J gene, and CDR3 amino acid sequence. To compute the percentage overlap between repertoires, the number of shared unique clonotypes was divided by the size of the smaller repertoire. Richness of each repertoire was evaluated using RTK rarefaction, the Chao1 estimator, and Recon v2.1 estimates of unobserved clonotypes. Generation probabilities for all TCRbeta clonotypes obtained by the gDNA method from a handful of donors were computed using OLGA. Not all clones reach the TCRdb copy of this immuneACCESS table, which keeps in-frame sequences only. Checked studies attribute under half of the gap to unresolved V genes and leave the rest unexplained. From that table come the V and J calls and clone size; the DNA was used to work out D and trimming. For this sample there are roughly 2.1 million clones; roughly 91% appear just once. About 1.5% of the sample belongs to the ten largest clones.

CD8 naive samples consisted of CD45RO-negative cells that were positively selected for CCR7, yielding a CD45RA+CCR7+ population without TemRA cells. Healthy HIV-negative adults with no recently reported acute infections or vaccinations were included as donors. Every donor was a Caucasian adult living in Nashville, Tennessee, USA. Blood was collected by leukapheresis, and PBMCs were isolated by Ficoll-Histopaque density gradient centrifugation and then cryopreserved in liquid nitrogen vapor phase. Analytical flow cytometry was used to check the purity and quantity of every magnetically sorted T cell population. Genomic DNA was isolated from each sorted fraction and quantified by UV absorbance on a Nanodrop 2000c. Study-level results and caveats: Estimated clonotype richness was generally larger for naive than for memory subsets. Approximately 5% of naive CD4, 3.5% of naive CD8, about 2.5% of memory CD4, and about 0.4% of memory CD8 clonotypes were shared across four donors. Pairwise subsampling led to the expectation that sequencing depth would affect the degree of clonotype sharing among donors. The genetic and exposure-history diversity represented was limited by the small number of donors. Higher generation probabilities were observed for clonotypes shared by all four sorted-subset donors than for non-shared clonotypes. Incomplete sequencing was indicated by rarefaction of sorted-subset datasets, despite the large sequencing depth. Only blood was sampled, and tissue TCR repertoires likely differ from those in blood.

Remarks on this clone: Its recognized antigen is unknown. No much larger clone is present one base from it, and per-base qualities are unavailable.

The rearranged chain carries TRBV28 and TRBJ1-2, with 8 central nucleotides matching TRBD1. The sequenced material came from naive CD8+ T cells from PBMCs. The cell subset or site label, read with the paper, signifies: CD45RA+CCR7+. The clonotype comes from a man aged 18 to 29 in good health. Some clones in this sample may be carry-over from other donors' samples. The CDR3 here reads CASSLPLGQGINYGYTF. DNA sequence: TGTGCCAGCAGTTTACCCCTTGGACAGGGTATAAACTATGGCTACACCTTC.